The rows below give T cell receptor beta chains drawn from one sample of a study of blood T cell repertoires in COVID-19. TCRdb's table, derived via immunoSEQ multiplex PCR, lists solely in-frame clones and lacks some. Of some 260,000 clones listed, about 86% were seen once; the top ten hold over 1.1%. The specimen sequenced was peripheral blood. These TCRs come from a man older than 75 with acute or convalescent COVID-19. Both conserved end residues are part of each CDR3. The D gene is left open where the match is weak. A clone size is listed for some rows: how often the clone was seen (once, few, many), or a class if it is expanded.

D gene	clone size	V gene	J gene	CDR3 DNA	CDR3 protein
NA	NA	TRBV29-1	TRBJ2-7	TGCAGCGTCTCGACAGGAGGCTACGAGCAGTACTTC	CSVSTGGYEQYF
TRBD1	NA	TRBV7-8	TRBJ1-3	TGTGCCAGCAGCTTAGGCCCGACAGGGGCGCAAGGAAACACCATATATTTT	CASSLGPTGAQGNTIYF
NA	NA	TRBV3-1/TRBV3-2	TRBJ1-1	TGTGCCAGCAGCCAAGATGGAGGGGGGGTCACTGAAGCTTTCTTT	CASSQDGGGVTEAFF
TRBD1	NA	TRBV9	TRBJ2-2	TGTGCCAGCAGCCGTGAGGGGGCGTTGTTTTTT	CASSREGALFF
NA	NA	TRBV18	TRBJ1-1	TGTGCCAGCTCCCTCGGGAGGGCGAGTACTGAAGCTTTCTTT	CASSLGRASTEAFF
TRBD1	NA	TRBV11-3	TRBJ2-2	TGTGCCAGCAGCTTAGAAGGGACAGTAAACACCGGGGAGCTGTTTTTT	CASSLEGTVNTGELFF
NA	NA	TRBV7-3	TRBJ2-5	TGTGCCAGCAGCTTAACCCTCCAAGAGACCCAGTACTTC	CASSLTLQETQYF
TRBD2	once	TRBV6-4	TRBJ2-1	TGTGCCAGCAGTGACAGGCAGCGGGGGCGCAATGAGCAGTTCTTC	CASSDRQRGRNEQFF
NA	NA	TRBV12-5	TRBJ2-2	TGTGCTAGTGGTTTCGAAACTTGGGAGGCGGGCGGGGAGCTGTTTTTT	CASGFETWEAGGELFF
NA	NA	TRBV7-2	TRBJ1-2	TGTGCCAGCAGCTTAGGAGTTACCTATGGCTACACCTTC	CASSLGVTYGYTF
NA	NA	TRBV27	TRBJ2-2	TGTGCCAGCAGTTTAGCAGGGGACACCGGGGAGCTGTTTTTT	CASSLAGDTGELFF
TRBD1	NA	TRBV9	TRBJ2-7	TGTGCCAGCAGCGTTCAGGACAGGGGGCTGCAGTACTTC	CASSVQDRGLQYF
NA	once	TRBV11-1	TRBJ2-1	TGTGCCAGCAGCTTAGGGGTAGTGGGCGATGAGCAGTTCTTC	CASSLGVVGDEQFF
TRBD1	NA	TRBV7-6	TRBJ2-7	TGTGCCAGCTCCCAGGGGGTCTCCTACGAGCAGTACTTC	CASSQGVSYEQYF
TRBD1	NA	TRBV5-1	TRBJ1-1	TGCGCCAGCAGGAGGCAGGGGGCTGTGACTGAAGCTTTCTTT	CASRRQGAVTEAFF
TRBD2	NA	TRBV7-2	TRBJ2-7	TGTGCCAGCAGCTTGGGGGGACTAGTCTCTGGGGAGCAGTACTTC	CASSLGGLVSGEQYF
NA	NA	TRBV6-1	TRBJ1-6	TGTGCCAGCAGTGGAGAACAGCCCTTTTATAATTCACCCCTCCACTTT	CASSGEQPFYNSPLHF
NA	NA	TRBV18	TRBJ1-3	TGTGCCAGCTCATACTTTGGGAGAGGAAACACCATATATTTT	CASSYFGRGNTIYF
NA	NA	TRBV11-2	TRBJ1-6	TGTGCCAGCAGCTTGGTCGGACAAAATAATTCACCCCTCCACTTT	CASSLVGQNNSPLHF
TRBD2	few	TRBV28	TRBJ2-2	TGTGCCAGCAGTTTTGTAGGCGGGAGGGCAGGAACCGGGGAGCTGTTTTTT	CASSFVGGRAGTGELFF
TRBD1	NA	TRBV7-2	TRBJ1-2	TGTGCCAGCAGCCCTAGGGGGCAGATTAACTATGGCTACACCTTC	CASSPRGQINYGYTF
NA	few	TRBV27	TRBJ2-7	TGTGCCAGCAGTTACGGGTACGAGCAGTACTTC	CASSYGYEQYF
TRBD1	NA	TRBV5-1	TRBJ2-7	TGCGCCAGCAGCTTGGCGGCAGGGGGCGTCGACGAGCAGTACTTC	CASSLAAGGVDEQYF
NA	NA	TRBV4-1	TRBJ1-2	TGCGCCAGCAGAGGGAGGACGGCTAACTATGGCTACACCTTC	CASRGRTANYGYTF
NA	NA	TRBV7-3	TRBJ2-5	TGTGCCAGCAGCCCACAGCGAGGGCCCCAAGAGACCCAGTACTTC	CASSPQRGPQETQYF
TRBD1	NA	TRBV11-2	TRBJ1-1	TGTGCCAGCAGCCCCCGGACAGGGGTACTCACTGAAGCTTTCTTT	CASSPRTGVLTEAFF
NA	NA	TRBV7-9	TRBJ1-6	TGTGCCAGCAGCTCACTTGCTTCACCCCTCCACTTT	CASSSLASPLHF
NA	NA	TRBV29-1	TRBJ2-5	TGCAGCGCTTCAACCGCAGGACAGCCGGGAGAGACCCAGTACTTC	CSASTAGQPGETQYF
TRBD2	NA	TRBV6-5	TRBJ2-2	TGTGCCAGCAGGCCGGGACTAGCGGACACCGGGGAGCTGTTTTTT	CASRPGLADTGELFF
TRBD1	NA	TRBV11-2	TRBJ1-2	TGTGCCAGCAGCTTAGGGACAGGGGAAGGCTACACCTTC	CASSLGTGEGYTF
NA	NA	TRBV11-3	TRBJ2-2	TGTGCCAGCACCACTGGAACAGGAGTGAACACCGGGGAGCTGTTTTTT	CASTTGTGVNTGELFF
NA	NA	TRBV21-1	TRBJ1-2	TGTGCCAGCAGCAAACTAGCCGCCAGAGTCTATGGCTACACCTTC	CASSKLAARVYGYTF
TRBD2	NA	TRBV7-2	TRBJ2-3	TGTGCCAGCAGCCATAGTCCCGCGGGAGGTTCTAGCACAGATACGCAGTATTTT	CASSHSPAGGSSTDTQYF
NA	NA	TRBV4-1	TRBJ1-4	TGCGCCAGCAGCCAATCCGCGGGATCTAATGAAAAACTGTTTTTT	CASSQSAGSNEKLFF
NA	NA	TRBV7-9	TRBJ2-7	TGTGCCAGCAGCTTAGTGGGGCACGAGCAGTACTTC	CASSLVGHEQYF
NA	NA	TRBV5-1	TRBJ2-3	TGCGCCAGCAGCTTGGATGAACTTAACGCGGGGAGATACACAGATACGCAGTATTTT	CASSLDELNAGRYTDTQYF
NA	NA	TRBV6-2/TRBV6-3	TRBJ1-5	TGTGCCAGCAGTCGTGACAACAGGGAAGATCAGCCCCAGCATTTT	CASSRDNREDQPQHF
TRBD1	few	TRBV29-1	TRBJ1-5	TGCAGCGTTGGACAGGGGGATCAGCCCCAGCATTTT	CSVGQGDQPQHF
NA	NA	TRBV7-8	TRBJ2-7	TGTGCCAGCAGCAACAGAAGACAGACTGAAAGAGGCTACGAGCAGTACTTC	CASSNRRQTERGYEQYF
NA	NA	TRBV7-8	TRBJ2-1	TGTGCCACCCGCCCGGGCAGGACAGCTTTCAATGAGCAGTTCTTC	CATRPGRTAFNEQFF
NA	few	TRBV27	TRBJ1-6	TGTGCCACTAGGGACTGGGACTCCTATAATTCACCCCTCCACTTT	CATRDWDSYNSPLHF
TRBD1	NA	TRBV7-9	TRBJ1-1	TGTGCCAGCAGCACAGCCAGGGGGCAAGACACTGAAGCTTTCTTT	CASSTARGQDTEAFF
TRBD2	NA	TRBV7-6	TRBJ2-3	TGTGCCAGCAGCTTAGTCGGGACTAGCGGGGGAGATACGCAGTATTTT	CASSLVGTSGGDTQYF
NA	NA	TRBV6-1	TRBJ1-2	TGTGCCAGCAGTTCCGTCGGGCGGGTCTATGGCTACACCTTC	CASSSVGRVYGYTF
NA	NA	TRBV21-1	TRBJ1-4	TGTGCCAGCAGCAAAGAGGGGGTCAGGCCCCCATCCCCCCTTCGGCCAACTAATGAAAAACTGTTTTTT	CASSKEGVRPPSPLRPTNEKLFF
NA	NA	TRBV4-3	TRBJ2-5	TGCGCCAGCAGCCAAGACTCCGGGACGGAGGGGACCCAGTACTTC	CASSQDSGTEGTQYF
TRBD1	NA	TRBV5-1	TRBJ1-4	TGCGCCAGCAGCTCTGGACAGGGGAATGAAAAACTGTTTTTT	CASSSGQGNEKLFF
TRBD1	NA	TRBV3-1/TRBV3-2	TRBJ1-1	TGTGCCAGCAGCCGGACAGGGGTGACTGAAGCTTTCTTT	CASSRTGVTEAFF
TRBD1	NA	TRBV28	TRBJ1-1	TGTGCCAGCAGTCCAGGGGGACGGACTGAAGCTTTCTTT	CASSPGGRTEAFF